This record covers a single T cell receptor (beta chain). Its antigen is not yet known. A read error may account for a junction end that differs from germline. Genomic DNA was isolated from the sorted cells so that the TCRbeta CDR3 region could be sequenced. The immunoSEQ Assay was used to sequence the TCRbeta CDR3 regions. The table was pulled from immuneACCESS by TCRdb, which kept in-frame rearrangements only. Such tables lose some clones; where checked, under half of the loss comes from unresolved V genes, and the rest has no known cause. The sample table shows over 55,000 clones, and 84% are seen once. Of the sample, around 2.4% is held by the ten largest clones. These data belong to a study of OX40 agonist ivuxolimab in advanced cancers. For context, the study as a whole: Ivuxolimab, which targeted the costimulatory receptor OX40 (CD134), was an agonistic, fully human IgG2 monoclonal antibody. Intravenous ivuxolimab was administered to patients every 2 weeks at six dose levels: 0.01, 0.1, 0.3, 1.5, 3 and 10 mg/kg. Of the roughly 51 patients in dose escalation, some 20 had hepatocellular carcinoma, roughly 15 had melanoma, 9 had renal cell carcinoma and 9 had head and neck cancer. The dose-escalation cohort was roughly 87% male with a mean age of approximately 60 years, ranging from roughly 20 to 80. Patients were allowed to have had prior anti-PD-1, anti-PD-L1 or anti-CTLA-4 therapy, and less than 45% of the dose-escalation patients had previously received checkpoint inhibitors. Three dose-escalation patients achieved partial responses, one with hepatocellular carcinoma and two with cutaneous melanoma. Peripheral TCRbeta sequencing aimed to test whether ivuxolimab altered TCR sequence diversity and caused clonal T-cell expansion. The paper describes the monotherapy dose-escalation part (N ≈ 50 patients) of the phase I trial of ivuxolimab. Study-wide findings and limitations: Partial responders in the 0.1-3.0 mg/kg groups had among the lowest normalized peripheral clonal expansion, especially among CD8+ T cells. Low levels of normalized T-cell clonal expansion were also shown by some nonresponding patients. Clonal expansion of both CD4+ and CD8+ blood T cells was observed from baseline to week 6 at doses 0.1 to 3.0 mg/kg. On average, CD8+ T cells showed more expanded clones than CD4+ T cells after ivuxolimab. Which antigens the clonally expanded peripheral T cells were specific for was not determined.

The trial excluded patients who had a history of autoimmune disease or were on systemic immunosuppression. Peripheral blood for TCR sequencing was drawn from every dose cohort at baseline, at cycle 4 day 1 and at cycle 7 day 1. Samples were obtained from an open-label, multicenter, first-in-human phase I dose-escalation trial of ivuxolimab. Adults with locally advanced or metastatic melanoma, renal cell, hepatocellular, or head and neck squamous cell carcinoma were enrolled in the trial. CD4+ and CD8+ T cells were sorted separately from peripheral blood before TCR sequencing. CDR1 is given as SSHAT and CDR2 as FNYEAQ, both from the germline V gene (reference sequence). The CDR3 sequence holds 16 residues, the cysteine and phenylalanine included. Only the CDR3 portion is preserved as DNA: 48 bases, with reading frame beginning at the first base.

The sequenced sample was CD4+ or CD8+ T cells sorted from blood, obtained in a trial of the OX40 agonist ivuxolimab. This chain is built from TRBV7-7 and TRBJ2-1; TRBD2 matches 12 bases in the middle. The receptor comes from an adult with an advanced solid tumor such as melanoma, head and neck, liver or kidney cancer. The DNA sequence is given as TGTGCTAGCAGCTTAGTCGGACTAGCGGGAATCAATGAGCAGTTCTTC. It specifies CASSLVGLAGINEQFF. With the rest looked up from the reference TRBV7-7 and TRBJ2-1 genes rather than sequenced, the full variable domain is GAGVSQSPRYKVTKRGQDVTLRCDPISSHATLYWYQQALGQGPEFLTYFNYEAQPDKSGLPSDRFSAERPEGSISTLTIQRTEQRDSAMYRCASSLVGLAGINEQFFGPGTRLTVL.